What follows are 32 T cell receptor beta chains derived from one specimen sequenced in a study of blood T cell repertoires in COVID-19. Sequenced by immunoSEQ multiplex PCR; TCRdb stores in-frame clones only, minus some. The table shows some 200,000 clones, with about 86% occurring only once. The sample comprised peripheral blood. These receptors were collected from a man between 18 and 29 years old with active or convalescent COVID-19.

The chain joins TRBV11-2 to TRBJ1-4, with TRBD1 matching over 9 bases. Trimming took 4 bases from V and 5 from J; bases not matched to a gene: 2. The CDR3 extends over 14 amino acids. CDR1 SGHAT and CDR2 FQNNGV come from the germline V gene. This CDR3 is CASSWGQGNEKLFF. DNA for the CDR3: TGTGCCAGCAGCTGGGGACAGGGCAATGAAAAACTGTTTTTT. The full variable domain, with the rest looked up from reference TRBV11-2 and TRBJ1-4, is EAGVAQSPRYKIIEKRQSVAFWCNPISGHATLYWYQQILGQGPKLLIQFQNNGVVDDSQLPKDRFSAERLKGVDSTLKIQPAKLEDSAVYLCASSWGQGNEKLFFGSGTQLSVL.

The J gene is TRBJ2-5, the V gene TRBV18; 8 nucleotides match TRBD1. Germline CDR1 is KGHSH and CDR2 is LQKENI. Trimming at V came to 4 bases and at J to 4 bases, leaving 11 bases not matched to a gene. The CDR3 is 16 residues long. CDR3 in amino acids: CASSRQGADPLETQYF. The CDR3 DNA sequence: TGTGCCAGCTCACGGCAGGGGGCGGACCCACTAGAGACCCAGTACTTC.

The chain carries TRBV19 and TRBJ1-1; maybe TRBD1 (5 bases). Germline CDR1 LNHDA, CDR2 SQIVND (reference sequence). Trimming shortened V by 1 base and J by 5 bases, and 11 bases separated the two germline ends. This CDR3 has 14 amino acids. As DNA, the CDR3 is TGTGCCAGTAGTATAGCCGCAGGGTTTACTGAAGCTTTCTTT. It codes for CASSIAAGFTEAFF.

V usage is TRBV6-5 and J usage is TRBJ1-1; weak D call: TRBD1 (6 bases). The CDR3 is 15 residues long. The V gene's germline CDR1 is MNHEY and CDR2 SVGAGI. The V and J ends lost 6 bases and 1 base respectively, with 15 bases between them. CDR3 sequence reads: CASSPREGGNTEAFF. The CDR3 DNA reads TGTGCCAGCAGCCCCAGGGAGGGGGGGAACACTGAAGCTTTCTTT.

This clone was recorded only once. The chain employs TRBV6-6 and TRBJ2-3; 8 bases are shared with TRBD2. Looked up from germline, CDR1 is MNHNY and CDR2 is SVGAGI (reference sequence). J lost 3 bases, V lost 7 bases, and 3 bases had no gene match. The CDR3 covers 13 residues. CDR3 bases: TGTGCCAGCACCCTAGCGGGTACAGATACGCAGTATTTT. Its translation is CASTLAGTDTQYF.

This clone was picked up one time. The chain couples TRBV11-2 to TRBJ2-1, with TRBD2 matching 12 bases. From germline, CDR1 is SGHAT and CDR2 FQNNGV. The V gene end was trimmed by 5 bases and the J gene end by 5 bases; junction bases not matched to a gene: 4. The CDR3 is 15 amino acids. The CDR3 here is CASSPRLAGDNEQFF. CDR3 sequence (DNA): TGTGCCAGCAGCCCCCGACTAGCGGGGGACAATGAGCAGTTCTTC.

The genes are TRBV27 and TRBJ2-1; maybe TRBD1 (5 bases). Trimming took 3 bases from V and 8 from J, leaving 14 bases between them. The CDR3 is 14 amino acids. Germline V gives CDR1 MNHEY, CDR2 SMNVEV (reference sequence). The CDR3 region is CASSLWQGHHEQFF. DNA for the CDR3: TGTGCCAGCAGTTTGTGGCAGGGTCATCATGAGCAGTTCTTC.

This clone has a single count. The genes are TRBV10-3 and TRBJ2-4; 9 bases line up with TRBD1. Germline CDR1 ENHRY, CDR2 SYGVKD. The CDR3 is made up of 14 amino acids. The ends lost 6 bases at V and 8 bases at J; junction bases unmatched: 8. CDR3 amino acids: CAISENGQGYIQYF. CDR3 nucleotides: TGTGCCATCAGCGAAAATGGACAGGGGTACATTCAGTACTTC.

This rearrangement joins TRBV5-6 to TRBJ1-5; D perhaps matches TRBD1 (6 bases). V lost 4 bases to trimming and J lost 0 bases, with 11 bases between them. Germline-derived CDR1 and CDR2 are SGHDT and YYEEEE. CDR3 size: 15 residues. The CDR3 spells CASSRTEYSNQPQHF. In DNA, the CDR3 is TGTGCCAGCAGCCGGACAGAATATAGCAATCAGCCCCAGCATTTT.

The chain has TRBV10-3 and TRBJ2-2; weak D call: TRBD1 (5 bases). The CDR3 covers 13 residues. Trimming took 9 bases from V and 0 from J, leaving 8 bases between them. CDR1 ENHRY and CDR2 SYGVKD come from the germline V gene. CDR3 protein: CAMTDTNTGELFF. DNA for the CDR3: TGTGCCATGACAGATACGAACACCGGGGAGCTGTTTTTT.

The genes are TRBV6-5 and TRBJ1-2; D gene ambiguous. Deletions cut 2 bases from V and 8 bases from J, with 12 bases between. Germline loops: CDR1 MNHEY, CDR2 SVGAGI. The CDR3 contains 13 residues. CDR3 DNA sequence: TGTGCCAGCAGTTACGATGCGCAGGTGGGCTACACCTTC. Translated, it gives CASSYDAQVGYTF.

V and J are TRBV5-4 and TRBJ2-5; 10 bases map to TRBD2. This CDR3 region has 15 residues. Germline CDR1 reads SGHNT; CDR2 reads YYREEE (reference sequence). The trim removed 9 bases at V and 3 bases at J, leaving 11 bases unmatched. The CDR3 spells CATVPRSGGEETQYF. In nucleotides, the CDR3 is TGTGCCACGGTCCCCCGAAGCGGGGGGGAAGAGACCCAGTACTTC.

The chain combines TRBV28 with TRBJ1-1; no firm D call. The CDR3 spans 19 residues. The ends were cut back, 7 bases at V and 3 bases at J, with 30 bases in the middle. Germline V gene sequence: CDR1 MDHEN, CDR2 SYDVKM. This chain's CDR3 is CASTSPRGQAKGADTEAFF. In nucleotides, the CDR3 is TGTGCCAGCACTTCCCCCCGCGGGCAGGCTAAAGGAGCGGACACTGAAGCTTTCTTT.

This clone was seen a single time. This chain uses TRBV5-1 with TRBJ2-2, with 7 bases that match TRBD1. The CDR3 loop spans 15 amino acids. The ends lost 5 bases at V and 3 bases at J; junction bases unmatched: 7. Germline loops: CDR1 SGHRS, CDR2 YFSETQ. In DNA form, the CDR3 reads TGCGCCAGCAGTGTGCCCAGGGGGTACACCGGGGAGCTGTTTTTT. Translated: CASSVPRGYTGELFF.

The chain joins TRBV9 to TRBJ2-5; tentatively, D is TRBD1 (5 bases). The CDR3 totals 15 residues. Germline CDR1 is SGDLS and CDR2 is YYNGEE. Trimming removed 0 bases from V and 2 bases from J, with 11 bases in between. The CDR3 region is CASSVEGQTQETQYF. CDR3 DNA: TGTGCCAGCAGCGTAGAGGGGCAGACTCAAGAGACCCAGTACTTC.

V is TRBV19 and J is TRBJ1-1; 7 bases are a match to TRBD1. This CDR3 spans 14 amino acids. The V and J ends lost 0 bases and 4 bases, in that order; junction bases with no gene match: 2. Per germline, CDR1 LNHDA and CDR2 SQIVND (reference sequence). The CDR3 coding sequence is TGTGCCAGTAGTATAGAGACAGGGCCCACTGAAGCTTTCTTT. Its translation is CASSIETGPTEAFF.

The V gene is TRBV6-5, the J gene TRBJ1-6; perhaps TRBD1 as D (6 bases). Trimming took off 7 bases at V and 6 bases at J, with 10 bases between the two ends. Germline V gives CDR1 MNHEY, CDR2 SVGAGI. There are 13 residues in the CDR3. The CDR3 loop is CASTRGTNSPLHF. CDR3 DNA sequence: TGTGCCAGCACAAGGGGGACTAATTCACCCCTCCACTTT.

This chain connects TRBV30 to TRBJ2-7, with TRBD1 identical over 7 bases. The germline gives CDR1 GTSNPN, CDR2 SVGIG (reference sequence). The CDR3 consists of 15 residues. V gave up 6 bases and J gave up 0 bases; unmatched junction bases: 11. The DNA for the CDR3 is TGTGCCTGCAAGGGGGCGACGGTCAACTCCTACGAGCAGTACTTC. Translation: CACKGATVNSYEQYF.

V and J are TRBV12-3 or TRBV12-4 and TRBJ2-5; tentatively, D is TRBD2 (6 bases). The V end lost 1 base, the J end lost 4 bases, and 7 bases lay between the germline ends. CDR3 length: 13 residues. The CDR3 is CASSLVAVETQYF. The CDR3 region has the DNA TGTGCCAGCAGTTTAGTAGCGGTAGAGACCCAGTACTTC.

V usage is TRBV27 and J usage is TRBJ1-1; 10 bases map to TRBD1. Losses at the gene ends were 4 bases for V and 5 bases for J; bases not matched to a gene: 7. Germline V gene lookup returns CDR1 MNHEY and CDR2 SMNVEV (reference sequence). CDR3 length: 15 amino acids. CDR3 DNA sequence: TGTGCCAGCAGTTCCCGGGACAGGGGTTATACTGAAGCTTTCTTT. Its protein product is CASSSRDRGYTEAFF.

A single count supports this clone. This chain connects TRBV27 to TRBJ1-5, with 8 bases matching TRBD1. CDR1 is MNHEY, CDR2 SMNVEV, per germline (reference sequence). Unmatched junction bases numbered 5, after V lost 5 bases and J lost 5 bases. The CDR3 runs to 14 residues. The CDR3 loop reads CASSPADRDQPQHF. The CDR3 DNA reads TGTGCCAGCAGTCCCGCGGACAGGGATCAGCCCCAGCATTTT.

Here the CDR3 reads CASSSGQGMTYGYTF. The CDR3 DNA follows: TGTGCCAGCAGTTCCGGACAGGGGATGACCTATGGCTACACCTTC. V and J are TRBV27 and TRBJ1-2, with 9 bases aligning to TRBD1. The CDR3 has 15 residues. Germline loops: CDR1 MNHEY, CDR2 SMNVEV (reference sequence). V shed 4 bases and J 4 bases; nucleotides not matched to a gene: 7.

V usage is TRBV25-1 and J usage is TRBJ2-1; D perhaps matches TRBD2 (5 bases). Trimming removed 3 bases from V and 2 bases from J, with 20 bases in between. Germline lookup yields CDR1 MGHDK and CDR2 SYGVNS. The CDR3 length is 18 residues. The CDR3, as DNA: TGTGCCAGCAGTGACGCCGGGGTTTTAATCCACACCTACAATGAGCAGTTCTTC. Translated: CASSDAGVLIHTYNEQFF.

The chain combines TRBV18 with TRBJ1-1; D remains unclear. V was trimmed by 2 bases and J by 3 bases, leaving 7 bases between them. From germline, CDR1 is KGHSH and CDR2 LQKENI. The CDR3 covers 13 residues. The CDR3 region is CASSPSGHTEAFF. Here the CDR3 DNA reads TGTGCCAGCTCACCAAGTGGGCACACTGAAGCTTTCTTT. Full variable domain (outside the CDR3, taken from reference TRBV18 and TRBJ1-1): NAGVMQNPRHLVRRRGQEARLRCSPMKGHSHVYWYRQLPEEGLKFMVYLQKENIIDESGMPKERFSAEFPKEGPSILRIQQVVRGDSAAYFCASSPSGHTEAFFGQGTRLTVV.

V is TRBV7-2 and J is TRBJ1-1, with D hard to call. The CDR3 has 13 amino acids. V gave up 5 bases and J gave up 5 bases, with 12 bases separating them. Germline CDR1 reads SGHTA; CDR2 reads FQGNSA. The DNA for the CDR3 is TGTGCCAGCAGCCCCCGGACGGGGACTGAAGCTTTCTTT. It specifies CASSPRTGTEAFF.

The CDR3, as DNA: TGTGCCAGCAAACAGACAGGCTCCACAGATACGCAGTATTTT. Translating it yields CASKQTGSTDTQYF. The rearrangement uses TRBV2 and TRBJ2-3, with D possibly TRBD1 on 6 matching bases. The ends were cut back, 7 bases at V and 2 bases at J, with 13 bases in the middle. This CDR3 has 14 residues. CDR1 SNHLY and CDR2 FYNNEI come from the germline V gene.

The chain couples TRBV30 to TRBJ1-2; 7 bases map to TRBD1. V was clipped by 1 base and J by 8 bases; unmatched bases: 16. This CDR3 comprises 16 residues. Germline assignment: CDR1 GTSNPN and CDR2 SVGIG (reference sequence). CDR3 in amino acids: CAWSGTSQGGLEGYTF. CDR3 coding DNA: TGTGCCTGGAGTGGGACCTCCCAAGGGGGCTTGGAAGGCTACACCTTC.

The chain is built from TRBV6-5 and TRBJ2-1, with a possible D match to TRBD2 (6 bases). This CDR3 has 11 amino acids. Germline CDR1 and CDR2: MNHEY and SVGAGI. Trimming pared 5 bases from V and 8 bases from J, leaving 7 bases between. The CDR3 protein is CASSRRDEQFF. Written as DNA, the CDR3 is TGTGCCAGCAGTAGGAGGGATGAGCAGTTCTTC.

The CDR3 DNA sequence: TGTGCCAGCAGTGTGGAGATCACCAAGGGGGGGGCTGAGCAGTTCTTC. As protein: CASSVEITKGGAEQFF. The chain is built from TRBV2 and TRBJ2-1; D is possibly TRBD2 (7 bases). Germline V gene lookup returns CDR1 SNHLY and CDR2 FYNNEI. The CDR3 runs 16 residues. Trimming took 4 bases from V and 9 from J, leaving 22 bases between them.

This chain links TRBV3-1 (or the pseudogene TRBV3-2) with TRBJ1-1; 8 nucleotides line up with TRBD1. CDR3 length equals 13 residues. Germline V gene sequence: CDR1 LGHDT, CDR2 YNNKEL (reference sequence). J was trimmed by 5 bases and V by 4 bases; bases with no gene match: 3. CDR3 nucleotides: TGTGCCAGCAGCCCCCGGACAGGGACTGAAGCTTTCTTT. As protein: CASSPRTGTEAFF.

V gene TRBV13 combines with J gene TRBJ2-1, with 7 positions matching TRBD1. Germline V lookup: CDR1 PRHDT, CDR2 FYEKMQ (reference sequence). This CDR3 spans 15 amino acids. Losses at the gene ends were 8 bases for V and 2 bases for J; bases not matched to a gene: 9. The CDR3 nucleotides are TGTGCCAGCGTTCAAGGGGGCCCTACCTACAATGAGCAGTTCTTC. It codes for CASVQGGPTYNEQFF. Full variable domain (missing parts from reference TRBV13 and TRBJ2-1): AAGVIQSPRHLIKEKRETATLKCYPIPRHDTVYWYQQGPGQDPQFLISFYEKMQSDKGSIPDRFSAQQFSDYHSELNMSSLELGDSALYFCASVQGGPTYNEQFFGPGTRLTVL.

A single count supports this clone. The chain couples TRBV9 to TRBJ2-3; possibly TRBD2 for D (5 bases). V was cut by 0 bases and J by 1 base, with 15 bases left in between. Germline CDR1 and CDR2: SGDLS and YYNGEE. The CDR3 length is 17 residues. DNA of the CDR3: TGTGCCAGCAGCGTAGAACTCGTGGGAGCGGGCACAGATACGCAGTATTTT. It is translated as CASSVELVGAGTDTQYF.